This T cell receptor (beta chain) was sequenced during a study of T cell repertoires in Merkel cell carcinoma (dated by TCRdb to about 2019). Some background on the complete study: Patients who had received intralesional immunotherapy or systemic immune checkpoint blockade ahead of the biopsy were left out. To be included, a participant needed a diagnosis of MCPyV-positive Merkel cell carcinoma and tumor-infiltrating lymphocytes that had been successfully expanded in vitro. Tetramer sorting, cloning and paired TCR sequencing of expanded tumor-infiltrating lymphocytes were first used to define MCPyV-specific clonotypes.

Each study subject had MCPyV-positive Merkel cell carcinoma confirmed by biopsy and had serum antibodies to T-antigen that tested positive. Genomic DNA was extracted from over 5 adjacent 10-micron frozen tumor sections without cell sorting or culture. About 5 x 5 x 5 mm of tumor biopsy tissue was frozen in optimal cutting temperature compound. Hematoxylin and eosin scout sections confirmed abundant Merkel cell carcinoma and infiltrating cells in the frozen biopsy. The immunoSEQ assay was used for TRB CDR3 sequencing and data processing of tumor genomic DNA. TCRdb took this table from immuneACCESS and kept in-frame rearrangements with V and J called. Such tables lack part of the clones; where checked against another copy, unresolved V genes explain under half of the gap, and the rest is unexplained. The sample data list 12,000 to 15,000 clones, and approximately 73% of these were observed just once. Of the sample, roughly 17% falls within the top ten clones.

According to the germline V gene, CDR1 reads SQVTM and CDR2 reads ANQGSEA. V lost 4 bases and J lost 12 bases; the stretch between them is 10 bases long. The CDR3 goes from the cysteine to the phenylalanine over 9 residues. Solely the CDR3 DNA is kept, with 27 bases framed from the first base. This clone was seen a single time. No antigen is known for it. One base away there is no much larger clone; base qualities are not given. Results the study describes overall, beyond this receptor: The study did not examine normal tissue biopsies.

The sequence was obtained from an adult with Merkel cell carcinoma. The material sequenced was tumor tissue. The rearrangement joined TRBV29-1 to TRBJ2-7; a tentative D match to TRBD2 spans 5 bases. The sequenced DNA: TGCAGCGTTGGAGGGAACGCGTACTTC. It codes for CSVGGNAYF.